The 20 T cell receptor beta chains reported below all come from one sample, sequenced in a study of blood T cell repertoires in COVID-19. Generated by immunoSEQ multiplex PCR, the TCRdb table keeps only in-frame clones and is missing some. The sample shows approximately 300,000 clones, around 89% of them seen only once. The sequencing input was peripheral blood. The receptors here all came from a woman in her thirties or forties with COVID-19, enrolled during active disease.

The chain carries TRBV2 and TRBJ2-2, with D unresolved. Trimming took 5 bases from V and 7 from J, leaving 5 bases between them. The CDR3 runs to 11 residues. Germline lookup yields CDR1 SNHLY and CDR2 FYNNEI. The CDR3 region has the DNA TGTGCCAGCAGTAATTACGGGGAGCTGTTTTTT. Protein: CASSNYGELFF. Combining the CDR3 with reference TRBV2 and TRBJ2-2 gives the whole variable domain EPEVTQTPSHQVTQMGQEVILRCVPISNHLYFYWYRQILGQKVEFLVSFYNNEISEKSEIFDDQFSVERPDGSNFTLKIRSTKLEDSAMYFCASSNYGELFFGEGSRLTVL.

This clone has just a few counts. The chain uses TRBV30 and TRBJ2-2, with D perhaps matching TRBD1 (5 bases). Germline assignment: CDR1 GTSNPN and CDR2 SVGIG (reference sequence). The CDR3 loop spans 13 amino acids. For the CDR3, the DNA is TGTGCTAGGGGCAGGGCGAACACCGGGGAGCTGTTTTTT. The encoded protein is CARGRANTGELFF.

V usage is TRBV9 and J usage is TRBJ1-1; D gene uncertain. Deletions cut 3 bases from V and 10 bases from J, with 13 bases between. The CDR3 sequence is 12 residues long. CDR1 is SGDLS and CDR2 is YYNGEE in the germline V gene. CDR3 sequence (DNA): TGTGCCAGCAGCGGCGGAAATGCGCCAGCTTTCTTT. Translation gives CASSGGNAPAFF.

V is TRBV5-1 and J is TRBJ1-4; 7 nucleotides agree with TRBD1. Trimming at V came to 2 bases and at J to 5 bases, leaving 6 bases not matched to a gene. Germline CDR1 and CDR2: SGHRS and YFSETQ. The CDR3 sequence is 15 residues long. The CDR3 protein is CASSFFGTENEKLFF. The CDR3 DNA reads TGCGCCAGCAGCTTTTTTGGGACAGAAAATGAAAAACTGTTTTTT.

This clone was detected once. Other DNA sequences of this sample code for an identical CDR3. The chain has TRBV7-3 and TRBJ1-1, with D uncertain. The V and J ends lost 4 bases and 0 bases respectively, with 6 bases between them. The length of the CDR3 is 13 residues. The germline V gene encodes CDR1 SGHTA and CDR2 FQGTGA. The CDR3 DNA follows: TGTGCCAGCAGCTCCACAGTGAACACTGAAGCTTTCTTT. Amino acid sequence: CASSSTVNTEAFF.

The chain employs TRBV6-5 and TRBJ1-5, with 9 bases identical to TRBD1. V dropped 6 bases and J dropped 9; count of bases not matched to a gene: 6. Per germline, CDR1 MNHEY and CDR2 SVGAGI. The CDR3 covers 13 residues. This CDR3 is CASSRDRAGPQHF. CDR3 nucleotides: TGTGCCAGCAGCAGGGACAGGGCGGGGCCCCAGCATTTT.

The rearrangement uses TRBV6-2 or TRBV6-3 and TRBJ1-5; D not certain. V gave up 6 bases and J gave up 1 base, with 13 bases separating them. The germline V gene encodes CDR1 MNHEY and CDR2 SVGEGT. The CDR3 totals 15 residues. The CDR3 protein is CASSLQSGSNQPQHF. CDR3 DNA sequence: TGTGCCAGCAGCCTACAGTCGGGGAGCAATCAGCCCCAGCATTTT.

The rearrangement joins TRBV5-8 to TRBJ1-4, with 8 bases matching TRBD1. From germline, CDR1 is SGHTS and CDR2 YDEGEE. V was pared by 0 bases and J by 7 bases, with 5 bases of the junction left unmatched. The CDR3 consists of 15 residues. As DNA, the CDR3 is TGTGCCAGCAGCTTGGGATACAGGGGGAGTGAAAAACTGTTTTTT. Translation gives CASSLGYRGSEKLFF.

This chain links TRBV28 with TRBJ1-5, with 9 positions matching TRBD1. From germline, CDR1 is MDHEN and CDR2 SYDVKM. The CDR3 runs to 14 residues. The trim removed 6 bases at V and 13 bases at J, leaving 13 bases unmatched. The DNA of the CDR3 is TGTGCCAGCAGCCAGAGACAGGGGGGCAAGTCTCAGCATTTT. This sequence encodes CASSQRQGGKSQHF.

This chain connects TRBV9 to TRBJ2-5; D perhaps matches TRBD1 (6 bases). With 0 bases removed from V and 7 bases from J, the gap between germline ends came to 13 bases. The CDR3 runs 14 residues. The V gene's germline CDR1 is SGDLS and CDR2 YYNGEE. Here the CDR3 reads CASSVGGGEGTQYF. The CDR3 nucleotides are TGTGCCAGCAGCGTAGGAGGGGGAGAGGGGACCCAGTACTTC. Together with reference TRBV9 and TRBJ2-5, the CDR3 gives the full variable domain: DSGVTQTPKHLITATGQRVTLRCSPRSGDLSVYWYQQSLDQGLQFLIQYYNGEERAKGNILERFSAQQFPDLHSELNLSSLELGDSALYFCASSVGGGEGTQYFGPGTRLLVL.

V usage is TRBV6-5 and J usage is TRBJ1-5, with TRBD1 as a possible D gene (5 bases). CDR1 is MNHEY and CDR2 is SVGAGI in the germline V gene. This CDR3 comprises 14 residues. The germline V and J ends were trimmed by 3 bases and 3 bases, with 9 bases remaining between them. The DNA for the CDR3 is TGTGCCAGCAGTTATCAGGGTGCCAATCAGCCCCAGCATTTT. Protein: CASSYQGANQPQHF.

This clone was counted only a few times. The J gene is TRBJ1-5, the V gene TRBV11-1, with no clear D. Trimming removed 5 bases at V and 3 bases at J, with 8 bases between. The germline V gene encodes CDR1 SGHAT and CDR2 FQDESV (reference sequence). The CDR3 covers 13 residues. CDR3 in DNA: TGTGCCAGCAGCCCGGGAACCAATCAGCCCCAGCATTTT. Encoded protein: CASSPGTNQPQHF.

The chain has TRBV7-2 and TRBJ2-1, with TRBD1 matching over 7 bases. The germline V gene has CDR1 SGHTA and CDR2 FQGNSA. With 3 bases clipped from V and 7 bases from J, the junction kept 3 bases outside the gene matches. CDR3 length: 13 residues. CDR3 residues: CASSFHRGNEQFF. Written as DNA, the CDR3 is TGTGCCAGCAGCTTCCACAGGGGTAATGAGCAGTTCTTC.

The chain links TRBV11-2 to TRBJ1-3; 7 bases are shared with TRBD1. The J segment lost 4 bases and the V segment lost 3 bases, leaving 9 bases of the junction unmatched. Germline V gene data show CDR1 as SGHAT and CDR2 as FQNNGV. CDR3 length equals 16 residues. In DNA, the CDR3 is TGTGCCAGCAGCTTGACAGGGATGAGTTCGGGAAACACCATATATTTT. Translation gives CASSLTGMSSGNTIYF.

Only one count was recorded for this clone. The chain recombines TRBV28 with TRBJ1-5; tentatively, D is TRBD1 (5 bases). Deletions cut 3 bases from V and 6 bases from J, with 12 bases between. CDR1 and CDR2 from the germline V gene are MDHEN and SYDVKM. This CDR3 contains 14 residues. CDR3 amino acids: CASSFLGQGQPQHF. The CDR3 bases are TGTGCCAGCAGTTTCCTAGGGCAGGGTCAGCCCCAGCATTTT.

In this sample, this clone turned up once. Written as DNA, the CDR3 is TGTGCCAGCAAGGGAGACACTGAAGCTTTCTTT. This translates into CASKGDTEAFF. The V gene is TRBV25-1, the J gene TRBJ1-1; D ambiguous. Per germline, CDR1 MGHDK and CDR2 SYGVNS. Trimming took off 7 bases at V and 3 bases at J, with 6 bases between the two ends. The CDR3 covers 11 residues.

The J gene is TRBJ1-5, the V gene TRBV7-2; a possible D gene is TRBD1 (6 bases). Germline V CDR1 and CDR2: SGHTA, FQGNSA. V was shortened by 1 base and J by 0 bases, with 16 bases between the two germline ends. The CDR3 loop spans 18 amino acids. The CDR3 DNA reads TGTGCCAGCAGCTTAGAATCAGGGGCGGGTTATAGCAATCAGCCCCAGCATTTT. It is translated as CASSLESGAGYSNQPQHF.

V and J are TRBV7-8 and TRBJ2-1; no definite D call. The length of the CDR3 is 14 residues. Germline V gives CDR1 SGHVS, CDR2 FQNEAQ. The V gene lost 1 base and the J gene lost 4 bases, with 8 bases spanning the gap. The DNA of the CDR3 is TGTGCCAGCAGCTTAGAGACTTTTTACAATGAGCAGTTCTTC. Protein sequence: CASSLETFYNEQFF.

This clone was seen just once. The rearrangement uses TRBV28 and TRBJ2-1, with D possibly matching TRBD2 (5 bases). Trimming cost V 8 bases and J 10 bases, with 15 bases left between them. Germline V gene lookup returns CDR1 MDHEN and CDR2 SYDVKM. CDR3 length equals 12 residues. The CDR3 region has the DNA TGTGCCAGCCGAGAGGCGGGTCTCGAGCAGTTCTTC. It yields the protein CASREAGLEQFF.

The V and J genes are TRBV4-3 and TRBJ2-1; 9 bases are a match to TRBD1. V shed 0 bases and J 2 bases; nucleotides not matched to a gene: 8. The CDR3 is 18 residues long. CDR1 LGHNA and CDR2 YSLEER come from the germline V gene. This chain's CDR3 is CASSQDPPGQGPYNEQFF. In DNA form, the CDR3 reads TGCGCCAGCAGCCAAGATCCGCCGGGACAGGGACCCTACAATGAGCAGTTCTTC.